The next 12 T cell receptor beta chains were all read from a single sample in a study of blood T cells in healthy people across ages. Then a second PCR, running about 7 to 11 cycles, was carried out with a sample-barcoded 5' primer and a J-beta primer mix. TCRdb re-derived calls from the 5' RACE reads in MiXCR, one entry per CDR3 protein. The table shows 1.5 million to 1.9 million distinct CDR3 sequences, with approximately 42% occurring only once. The sample was blood. These receptors were collected from a woman aged 18-30 years in good health.

This clonotype showed up many times. This rearrangement joins TRBV12-3 or TRBV12-4 to TRBJ2-7; D gene uncertain. V dropped 6 bases and J dropped 2 bases, with 8 bases sitting between them. This CDR3 is built from 12 residues. The CDR3 reads CASRGPTYEQYF. The DNA of the CDR3 is TGTGCCAGCAGGGGCCCTACCTACGAGCAGTACTTC.

This clonotype was observed a handful of times. The rearrangement joins TRBV2 to TRBJ2-1; 8 nucleotides match TRBD2. Germline CDR1 and CDR2: SNHLY and FYNNEI. The CDR3 covers 19 residues. The ends lost 0 bases at V and 7 bases at J; junction bases unmatched: 17. The CDR3 here is CASSEALPGGTPPWNEQFF. The CDR3, as DNA: TGTGCCAGCAGTGAAGCGCTTCCGGGGGGGACTCCCCCTTGGAATGAGCAGTTCTTC. The variable domain in full, with the rest retrieved from reference TRBV2 and TRBJ2-1, is EPEVTQTPSHQVTQMGQEVILRCVPISNHLYFYWYRQILGQKVEFLVSFYNNEISEKSEIFDDQFSVERPDGSNFTLKIRSTKLEDSAMYFCASSEALPGGTPPWNEQFFGPGTRLTVL.

This chain links TRBV12-3 or TRBV12-4 with TRBJ2-5; D gene unclear. Deletions cut 3 bases from V and 1 base from J, with 9 bases between. CDR3 length: 14 amino acids. The CDR3 sequence is CASSFNSFQETQYF. The CDR3 bases are TGTGCCAGCAGTTTTAACAGCTTCCAAGAGACCCAGTACTTC.

This clonotype is a singleton in its sample. This chain joins TRBV30 and TRBJ1-2; possibly TRBD1 for D (6 bases). Germline CDR1 and CDR2: GTSNPN and SVGIG (reference sequence). V lost 5 bases and J lost 7, with 14 bases in between. The CDR3 covers 12 residues. Here the CDR3 DNA reads TGTGCCTGGGAACAGGGTTGGGCTGGCTACACCTTC. It yields the protein CAWEQGWAGYTF.

This clonotype was recorded only once. This rearrangement joins TRBV7-2 to TRBJ2-7; 9 bases map to TRBD1. The CDR3 runs 15 residues. The ends lost 4 bases at V and 1 base at J; junction bases unmatched: 5. CDR1 SGHTA and CDR2 FQGNSA come from the germline V gene. The CDR3 coding sequence is TGTGCCAGCAGCTACACGGGACAGGGTTCCTACGAGCAGTACTTC. This gives the protein CASSYTGQGSYEQYF.

The chain links TRBV27 to TRBJ1-2; 7 bases are shared with TRBD1. CDR1 MNHEY and CDR2 SMNVEV come from the germline V gene (reference sequence). The V segment lost 0 bases and the J segment 8 bases; nucleotides outside the gene matches: 6. CDR3 length equals 14 residues. The CDR3 coding sequence is TGTGCCAGCAGTTTATCGGAGGGGGCTGGCGGCTACACCTTC. This translates into CASSLSEGAGGYTF.

This clonotype showed up many times. The chain employs TRBV27 and TRBJ2-6; possibly TRBD1 or TRBD2 for D (5 bases each). There are 15 residues in the CDR3. Germline CDR1 is MNHEY and CDR2 is SMNVEV (reference sequence). Trimming took off 3 bases at V and 0 bases at J, with 6 bases between the two ends. The CDR3 reads CASSFGGSGANVLTF. As DNA, the CDR3 is TGTGCCAGCAGTTTTGGGGGCTCTGGGGCCAACGTCCTGACTTTC.

The table lists this clonotype with a few counts. This chain connects TRBV4-3 to TRBJ2-4; unclear D gene. The J call is doubtful: the DNA matches TRBJ2-7 better. The germline V gene has CDR1 LGHNA and CDR2 YSLEER. This CDR3 contains 15 residues. Written as DNA, the CDR3 is TGCGCCAGCAGCCAAGATGAGAGGAATGCCTACGAGCAGTACTTC. Its protein is CASSQDERNAYEQYF.

The chain recombines TRBV27 with TRBJ1-5; TRBD1 might be the D (5 bases). The CDR3 sequence is 18 residues long. Trimming shortened V by 5 bases and J by 3 bases, and 23 bases separated the two germline ends. Germline V gene lookup returns CDR1 MNHEY and CDR2 SMNVEV (reference sequence). CDR3 sequence: CASSPLLGASAINQPQHF. The CDR3 region has the DNA TGTGCCAGCAGTCCCCTCCTCGGGGCATCGGCTATCAATCAGCCCCAGCATTTT.

The sample holds many counts of this clonotype. This chain links TRBV7-2 with TRBJ2-7; D call uncertain. V shed 2 bases and J shed 6 bases, with 8 bases lying between them. Germline V gene data show CDR1 as SGHTA and CDR2 as FQGNSA. The CDR3 covers 12 residues. The CDR3 DNA reads as TGTGCCAGCAGCTTAACGGGTTTCGAGCAGTACTTC. It specifies CASSLTGFEQYF.

The V gene is TRBV5-1, the J gene TRBJ1-5; D is uncertain. Germline V gene data show CDR1 as SGHRS and CDR2 as YFSETQ. This CDR3 is 18 amino acids long. Trimming took 4 bases from V and 3 from J, leaving 23 bases between them. CDR3 bases: TGCGCCAGCAGCCCACCGGCAGTGAATACCAAGCCCAATCAGCCCCAGCATTTT. It encodes CASSPPAVNTKPNQPQHF.

The rearrangement uses TRBV4-1 and TRBJ2-7, with 9 bases aligning to TRBD2. The end of the DNA aligns better with TRBJ2-5, so the J call may be wrong. The CDR3 is made up of 18 amino acids. CDR1 is MGHRA and CDR2 is YSYEKL in the germline V gene. The CDR3 bases are TGCGCCAGCAGCCAAGGACTATTGCGGCGGGAGGGCAATGGGACCCAGTACTTC. It codes for CASSQGLLRREGNGTQYF.